This T cell receptor beta chain is from a study of post-analysis software for immune sequencing data. The overall study: Clinical courses comprised relapsing-remitting, secondary progressive and progressive-relapsing multiple sclerosis. General study results and limits: When the samples were clustered directly with F measure, those that had been prepared in the same batch showed strong co-clustering. Elevated frequency relative to controls characterized roughly 5 TRBV segments in patients, TRBV5-6, TRBV5-1 and TRBV20-1 among them. A significant reduction in normalized Chao1 diversity was observed in multiple sclerosis patients versus controls.

As concerns this clonotype: No antigen is known for it.

The V gene's germline CDR1 is DFQATT and CDR2 SNEGSKA (reference sequence). V lost 1 base and J 4 bases, leaving 12 bases between the germline ends. The CDR3 has 14 amino acids. Carried by the TCR beta cDNA libraries were unique molecular identifiers. Input populations of about 0.9 to 10 million T cells gave rise to around 500,000 cDNA molecules. In TCRdb, the PCR reads were re-called with MiXCR into one record per CDR3 protein. The table includes roughly 540,000 distinct CDR3 sequences, around 36% detected once. This TCR was sampled from a girl under 18 with multiple sclerosis. Material for sequencing was blood. This chain joins TRBV20-1 and TRBJ2-3; D gene unclear. The CDR3 reads CSARAPGFADTQYF. The DNA for the CDR3 is TGCAGTGCTAGAGCTCCGGGTTTCGCAGATACGCAGTATTTT.